This is a list of T cell receptor beta chains from one sample in a study of cytomegalovirus exposure and HLA in healthy donors. Profiling relied on immunoSEQ multiplex PCR, and the TCRdb table lists in-frame clones only, not all of them. The sample consists of approximately 160,000 clones, about 80% of them appearing once. Sequencing was done on a sample of PBMCs. The receptors come from a young man in good health and CMV-seropositive. CDR3s include the opening cysteine and the closing phenylalanine or tryptophan. A D gene is named only where the DNA matches it firmly. Not every row has a clone size; where given, it reads once, few, many or a size class.

d_call | clone_size | j_call | v_call | cdr3_aa | cdr3_nt
- | - | TRBJ2-5 | TRBV7-9 | CASSLVETQYF | TGTGCCAGCAGTCTAGTAGAGACCCAGTACTTC
TRBD1 | - | TRBJ1-6 | TRBV5-4 | CASSIRQGNSPLHF | TGTGCCAGCAGCATCAGACAGGGTAATTCACCCCTCCACTTT
- | - | TRBJ1-2 | TRBV4-3 | CASSQDFRSNGGYTF | TGCGCCAGCAGCCAAGATTTTCGGTCAAACGGGGGCTACACCTTC
TRBD2 | - | TRBJ2-7 | TRBV5-1 | CASSLGSGSPYEQYF | TGCGCCAGCAGCTTGGGTAGCGGGTCACCCTACGAGCAGTACTTC
- | - | TRBJ2-7 | TRBV7-9 | CSSRTTGEQYF | TGTTCCAGCAGGACGACTGGCGAGCAGTACTTC
TRBD2 | once | TRBJ2-1 | TRBV2 | CASSERGLGYNEQFF | TGTGCCAGCAGTGAAAGGGGACTAGGCTACAATGAGCAGTTCTTC
TRBD1 | - | TRBJ2-5 | TRBV19 | CASRSRTGLSETQYF | TGTGCCAGTAGGTCCAGGACAGGGCTTTCGGAGACCCAGTACTTC
TRBD2 | - | TRBJ2-7 | TRBV5-4 | CASSPTGGDGSYEQYF | TGTGCCAGCAGTCCTACGGGGGGGGATGGGTCCTACGAGCAGTACTTC
- | - | TRBJ1-3 | TRBV5-6 | CASSRRQGMLRNTIYF | TGTGCCAGCAGCAGACGGCAGGGAATGCTAAGGAACACCATATATTTT
- | once | TRBJ2-1 | TRBV28 | CASSSNDEQFF | TGTGCCAGCAGTTCTAACGATGAGCAGTTCTTC
- | - | TRBJ1-2 | TRBV29-1 | CSVGLPKGYTF | TGCAGCGTTGGGCTTCCGAAGGGCTACACCTTC
TRBD1 | - | TRBJ2-2 | TRBV5-4 | CASSSGQGYTGELFF | TGTGCCAGCAGCTCGGGACAGGGCTACACCGGGGAGCTGTTTTTT
TRBD2 | - | TRBJ2-3 | TRBV7-6 | CASSLFLAGAGGSTDTQYF | TGTGCCAGCAGCTTGTTCTTAGCGGGAGCAGGAGGGAGCACAGATACGCAGTATTTT
- | - | TRBJ1-1 | TRBV28 | CASSLASLGNTEAFF | TGTGCCAGCAGTCTAGCGAGTCTGGGGAACACTGAAGCTTTCTTT
- | - | TRBJ1-2 | TRBV6-5 | CASSGQDNYGYTF | TGTGCCAGCAGTGGACAAGATAACTATGGCTACACCTTC
- | - | TRBJ1-1 | TRBV19 | CASGQGFNTEAFF | TGTGCCAGTGGGCAGGGCTTTAACACTGAAGCTTTCTTT
- | - | TRBJ2-3 | TRBV5-1 | CASSWDFSTDTQYF | TGCGCCAGCAGCTGGGACTTTTCAACAGATACGCAGTATTTT
- | - | TRBJ2-6 | TRBV28 | CASTPSGANVLTF | TGTGCCAGCACTCCCTCTGGGGCCAACGTCCTGACTTTC
TRBD1 | - | TRBJ2-7 | TRBV18 | CASSLDREPYEQYF | TGTGCCAGCTCACTTGACAGGGAACCCTACGAGCAGTACTTC
- | - | TRBJ1-1 | TRBV28 | CASSAYRVGNTEAFF | TGTGCCAGCAGTGCATACAGGGTAGGTAACACTGAAGCTTTCTTT
TRBD1 | - | TRBJ1-5 | TRBV7-2 | CASSLALQRGRRGQPQHF | TGTGCCAGCAGCTTAGCGCTCCAAAGGGGGCGCAGAGGTCAGCCCCAGCATTTT
TRBD2 | - | TRBJ2-3 | TRBV19 | CASSSWAGGLTDTQYF | TGTGCCAGTAGTAGCTGGGCGGGGGGGCTCACAGATACGCAGTATTTT
TRBD2 | - | TRBJ2-5 | TRBV5-1 | CASRLAGVSRETQYF | TGCGCCAGCCGACTAGCGGGAGTTTCGCGGGAGACCCAGTACTTC
TRBD1 | - | TRBJ2-7 | TRBV18 | CASSSPGGEQYF | TGTGCCAGCTCATCCCCAGGGGGCGAGCAGTACTTC
- | - | TRBJ1-6 | TRBV2 | CATSRVNSPLHF | TGTGCCACCTCTCGGGTGAATTCACCCCTCCACTTT
TRBD1 | - | TRBJ1-1 | TRBV6-5 | CASSYVAGGTEAFF | TGTGCCAGCAGTTACGTCGCAGGGGGCACTGAAGCTTTCTTT